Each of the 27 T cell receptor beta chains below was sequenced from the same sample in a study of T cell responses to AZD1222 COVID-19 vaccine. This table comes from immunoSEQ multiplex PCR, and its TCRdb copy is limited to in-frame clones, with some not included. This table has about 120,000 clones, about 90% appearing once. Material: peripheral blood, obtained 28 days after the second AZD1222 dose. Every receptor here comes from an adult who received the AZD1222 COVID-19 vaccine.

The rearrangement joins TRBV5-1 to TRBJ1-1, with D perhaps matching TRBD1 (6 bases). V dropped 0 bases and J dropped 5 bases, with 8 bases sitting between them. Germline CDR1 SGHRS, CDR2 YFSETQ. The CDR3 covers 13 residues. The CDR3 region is CASSLVRGTEAFF. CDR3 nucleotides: TGCGCCAGCAGCTTGGTCAGGGGAACTGAAGCTTTCTTT. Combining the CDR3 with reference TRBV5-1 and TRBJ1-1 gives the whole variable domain KAGVTQTPRYLIKTRGQQVTLSCSPISGHRSVSWYQQTPGQGLQFLFEYFSETQRNKGNFPGRFSGRQFSNSRSEMNVSTLELGDSALYLCASSLVRGTEAFFGQGTRLTVV.

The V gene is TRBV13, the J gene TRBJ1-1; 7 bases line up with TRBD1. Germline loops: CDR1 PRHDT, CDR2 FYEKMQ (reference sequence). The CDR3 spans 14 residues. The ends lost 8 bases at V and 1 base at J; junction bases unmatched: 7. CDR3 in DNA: TGTGCCAGCGGTCACAGGGGATGGAACACTGAAGCTTTCTTT. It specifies CASGHRGWNTEAFF.

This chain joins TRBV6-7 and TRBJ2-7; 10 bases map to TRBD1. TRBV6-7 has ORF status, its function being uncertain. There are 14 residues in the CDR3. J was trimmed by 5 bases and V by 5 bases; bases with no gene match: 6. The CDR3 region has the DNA TGTGCCAGCAGTAATGGGACAGGGGACCACGAGCAGTACTTC. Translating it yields CASSNGTGDHEQYF.

The CDR3 here is CASTPEGGLGNIQYF. The CDR3 region has the DNA TGTGCCAGCACCCCGGAGGGTGGACTAGGAAACATTCAGTACTTC. V is TRBV2 and J is TRBJ2-4; 7 bases are a match to TRBD2. V lost 7 bases and J lost 6; bases outside the gene matches: 12. Germline V gene sequence: CDR1 SNHLY, CDR2 FYNNEI. The CDR3 totals 15 residues.

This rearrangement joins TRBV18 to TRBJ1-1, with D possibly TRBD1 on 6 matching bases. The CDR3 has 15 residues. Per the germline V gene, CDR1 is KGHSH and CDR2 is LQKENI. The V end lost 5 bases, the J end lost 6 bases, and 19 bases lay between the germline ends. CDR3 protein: CASSTSGQSIPEAFF. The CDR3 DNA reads TGTGCCAGCTCAACATCGGGACAATCGATCCCTGAAGCTTTCTTT.

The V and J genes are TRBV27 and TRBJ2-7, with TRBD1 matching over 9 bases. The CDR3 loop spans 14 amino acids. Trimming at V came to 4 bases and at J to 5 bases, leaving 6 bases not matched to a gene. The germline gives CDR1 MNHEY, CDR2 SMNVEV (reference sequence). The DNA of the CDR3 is TGTGCCAGCAGTTCGGGACAGGGTGGCAACGAGCAGTACTTC. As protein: CASSSGQGGNEQYF.

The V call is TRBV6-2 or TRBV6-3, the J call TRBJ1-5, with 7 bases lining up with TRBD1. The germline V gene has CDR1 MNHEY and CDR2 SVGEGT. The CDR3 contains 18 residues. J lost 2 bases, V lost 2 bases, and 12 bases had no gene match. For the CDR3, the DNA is TGTGCCAGCAGTTACAGGGGAAAAAACAGGGGTGGCAATCAGCCCCAGCATTTT. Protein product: CASSYRGKNRGGNQPQHF.

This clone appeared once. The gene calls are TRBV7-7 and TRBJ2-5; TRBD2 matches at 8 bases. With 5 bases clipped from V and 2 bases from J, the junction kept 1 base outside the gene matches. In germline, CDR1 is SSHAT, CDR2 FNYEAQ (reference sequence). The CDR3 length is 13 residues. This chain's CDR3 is CASSASGQETQYF. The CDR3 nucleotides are TGTGCCAGCAGCGCTAGCGGGCAAGAGACCCAGTACTTC. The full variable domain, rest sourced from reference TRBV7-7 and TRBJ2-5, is GAGVSQSPRYKVTKRGQDVTLRCDPISSHATLYWYQQALGQGPEFLTYFNYEAQPDKSGLPSDRFSAERPEGSISTLTIQRTEQRDSAMYRCASSASGQETQYFGPGTRLLVL.

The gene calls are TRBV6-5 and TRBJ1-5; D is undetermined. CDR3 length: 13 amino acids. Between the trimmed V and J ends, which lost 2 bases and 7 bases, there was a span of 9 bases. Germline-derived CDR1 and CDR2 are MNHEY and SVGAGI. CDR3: CASSYNHMQPQHF. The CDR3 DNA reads TGTGCCAGCAGTTACAACCACATGCAGCCCCAGCATTTT.

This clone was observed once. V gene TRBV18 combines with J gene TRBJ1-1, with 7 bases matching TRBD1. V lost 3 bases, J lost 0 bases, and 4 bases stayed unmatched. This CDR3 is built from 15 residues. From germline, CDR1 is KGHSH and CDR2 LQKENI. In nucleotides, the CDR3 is TGTGCCAGCTCACCCGTAGACAGGGTGAACACTGAAGCTTTCTTT. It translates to CASSPVDRVNTEAFF.

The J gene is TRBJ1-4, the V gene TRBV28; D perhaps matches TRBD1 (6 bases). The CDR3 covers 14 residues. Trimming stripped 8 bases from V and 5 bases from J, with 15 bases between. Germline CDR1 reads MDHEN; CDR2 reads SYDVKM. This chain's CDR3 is CASSGGGPNEKLFF. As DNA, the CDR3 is TGTGCCAGCTCCGGGGGGGGGCCGAATGAAAAACTGTTTTTT.

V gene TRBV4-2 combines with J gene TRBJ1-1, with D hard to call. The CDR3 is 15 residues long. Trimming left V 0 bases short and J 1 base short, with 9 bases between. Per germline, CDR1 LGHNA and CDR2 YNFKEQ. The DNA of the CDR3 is TGTGCCAGCAGCCAAGATCCCAGACAGAACACTGAAGCTTTCTTT. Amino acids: CASSQDPRQNTEAFF.

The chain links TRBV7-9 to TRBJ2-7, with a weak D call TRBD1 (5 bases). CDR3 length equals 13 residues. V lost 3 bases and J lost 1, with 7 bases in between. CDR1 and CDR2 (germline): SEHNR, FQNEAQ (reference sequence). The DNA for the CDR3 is TGTGCCAGCAGCTTGTCAGGGTCCTACGAGCAGTACTTC. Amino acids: CASSLSGSYEQYF.

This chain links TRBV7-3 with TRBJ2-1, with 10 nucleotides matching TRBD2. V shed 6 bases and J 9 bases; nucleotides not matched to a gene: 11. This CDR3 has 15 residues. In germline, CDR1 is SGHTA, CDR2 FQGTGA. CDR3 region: CASRSGLAGDGEQFF. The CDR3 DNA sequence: TGTGCCAGCAGGTCGGGGCTAGCGGGAGACGGTGAGCAGTTCTTC.

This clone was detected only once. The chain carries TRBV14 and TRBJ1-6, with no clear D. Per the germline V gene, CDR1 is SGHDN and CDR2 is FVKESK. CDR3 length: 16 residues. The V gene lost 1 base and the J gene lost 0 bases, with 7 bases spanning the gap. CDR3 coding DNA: TGTGCCAGCAGCCAAGCTCAGAGCTCCTATAATTCACCCCTCCACTTT. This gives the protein CASSQAQSSYNSPLHF.

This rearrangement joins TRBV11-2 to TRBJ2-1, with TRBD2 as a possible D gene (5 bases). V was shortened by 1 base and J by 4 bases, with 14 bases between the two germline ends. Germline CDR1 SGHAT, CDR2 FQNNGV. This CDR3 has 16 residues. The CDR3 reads CASSLVRGAGYNEQFF. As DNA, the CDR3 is TGTGCCAGCAGCTTAGTACGGGGAGCAGGTTACAATGAGCAGTTCTTC. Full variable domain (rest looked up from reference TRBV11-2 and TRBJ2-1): EAGVAQSPRYKIIEKRQSVAFWCNPISGHATLYWYQQILGQGPKLLIQFQNNGVVDDSQLPKDRFSAERLKGVDSTLKIQPAKLEDSAVYLCASSLVRGAGYNEQFFGPGTRLTVL.

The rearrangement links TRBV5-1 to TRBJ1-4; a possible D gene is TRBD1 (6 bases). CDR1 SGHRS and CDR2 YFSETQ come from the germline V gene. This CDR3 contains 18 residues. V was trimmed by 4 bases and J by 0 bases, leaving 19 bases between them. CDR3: CASSPGSGAGATNEKLFF. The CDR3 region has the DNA TGCGCCAGCAGCCCAGGCTCGGGGGCGGGAGCAACTAATGAAAAACTGTTTTTT.

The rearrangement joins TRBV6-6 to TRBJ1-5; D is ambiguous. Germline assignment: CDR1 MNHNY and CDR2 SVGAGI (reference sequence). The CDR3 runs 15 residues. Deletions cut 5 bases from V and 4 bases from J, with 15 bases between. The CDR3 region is CASSASRAANQPQHF. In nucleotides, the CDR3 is TGTGCCAGCAGTGCGTCTCGGGCAGCTAATCAGCCCCAGCATTTT.

The CDR3 here is CASSPKRDSPLHF. For the CDR3, the DNA is TGTGCCAGTAGTCCGAAGAGAGATTCACCCCTCCACTTT. This chain connects TRBV19 to TRBJ1-6; the D is unclear. This CDR3 is 13 amino acids long. Germline CDR1 LNHDA, CDR2 SQIVND (reference sequence). Between the trimmed V and J ends, which lost 5 bases and 8 bases, there was a span of 10 bases.

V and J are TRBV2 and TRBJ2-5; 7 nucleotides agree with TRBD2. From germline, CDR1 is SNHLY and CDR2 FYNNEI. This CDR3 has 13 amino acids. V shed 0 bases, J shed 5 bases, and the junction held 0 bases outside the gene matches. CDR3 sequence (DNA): TGTGCCAGCAGTGAAGCTAGCGGGGAGACCCAGTACTTC. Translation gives CASSEASGETQYF.

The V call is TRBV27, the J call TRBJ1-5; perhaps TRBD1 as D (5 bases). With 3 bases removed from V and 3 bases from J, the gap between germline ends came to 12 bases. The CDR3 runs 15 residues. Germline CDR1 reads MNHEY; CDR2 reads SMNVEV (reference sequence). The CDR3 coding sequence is TGTGCCAGCAGTTTTAGTTGGGGGTCCAATCAGCCCCAGCATTTT. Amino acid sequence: CASSFSWGSNQPQHF.

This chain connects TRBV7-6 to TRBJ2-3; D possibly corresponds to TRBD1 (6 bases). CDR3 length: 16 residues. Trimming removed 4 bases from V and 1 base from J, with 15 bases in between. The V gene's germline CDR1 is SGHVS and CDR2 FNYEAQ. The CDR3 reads CASSYGPGVGTDTQYF. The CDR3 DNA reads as TGTGCCAGCAGCTACGGTCCAGGGGTTGGCACAGATACGCAGTATTTT.

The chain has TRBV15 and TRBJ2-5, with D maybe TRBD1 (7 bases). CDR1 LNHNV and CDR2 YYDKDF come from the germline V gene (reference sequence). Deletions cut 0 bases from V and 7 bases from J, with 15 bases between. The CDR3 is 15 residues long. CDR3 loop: CATSRDFGGGRTQYF. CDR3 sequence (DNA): TGTGCCACCAGCAGAGATTTCGGAGGGGGCCGGACCCAGTACTTC. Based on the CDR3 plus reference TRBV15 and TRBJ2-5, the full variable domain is DAMVIQNPRYQVTQFGKPVTLSCSQTLNHNVMYWYQQKSSQAPKLLFHYYDKDFNNEADTPDNFQSRRPNTSFCFLDIRSPGLGDTAMYLCATSRDFGGGRTQYFGPGTRLLVL.

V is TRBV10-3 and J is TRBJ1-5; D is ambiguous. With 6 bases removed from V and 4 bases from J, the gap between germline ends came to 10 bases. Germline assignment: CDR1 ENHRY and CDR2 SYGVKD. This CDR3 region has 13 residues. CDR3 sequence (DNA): TGTGCCATCAGGACGGAGCCGAATCAGCCCCAGCATTTT. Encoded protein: CAIRTEPNQPQHF.

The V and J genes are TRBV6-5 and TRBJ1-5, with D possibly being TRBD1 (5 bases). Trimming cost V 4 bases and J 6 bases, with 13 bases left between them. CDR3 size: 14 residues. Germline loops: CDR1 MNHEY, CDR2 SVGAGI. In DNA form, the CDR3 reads TGTGCCAGCAGTTCACAACCGCAGGGTCAGCCCCAGCATTTT. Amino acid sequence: CASSSQPQGQPQHF.

The CDR3 spells CASSRGDNNYGYTF. The CDR3 DNA reads TGCGCCAGCAGCCGAGGAGACAATAACTATGGCTACACCTTC. This chain connects TRBV4-1 to TRBJ1-2; D gene ambiguous. Germline CDR1 reads MGHRA; CDR2 reads YSYEKL. This CDR3 has 14 amino acids. The ends were cut back, 4 bases at V and 1 base at J, with 10 bases in the middle.

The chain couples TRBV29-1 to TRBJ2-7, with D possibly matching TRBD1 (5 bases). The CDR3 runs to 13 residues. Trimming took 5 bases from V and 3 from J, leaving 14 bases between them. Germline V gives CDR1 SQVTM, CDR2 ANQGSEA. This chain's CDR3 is CSVSQGAYYEQYF. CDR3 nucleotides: TGCAGCGTTTCGCAGGGCGCTTACTACGAGCAGTACTTC.